The 8 T cell receptor beta chains in this list originate from one sample, sequenced in a study. From the RT-PCR reads, TCRdb called clonotypes with MiXCR, one entry per CDR3 protein. The sample includes approximately 720,000 distinct CDR3 sequences, approximately 15% seen only once; the top ten take around 3.3%. The sequenced material came from memory CD4+ T cells from blood. The receptors were gathered from a female donor in good health, serving as a healthy control.

The J gene is TRBJ2-3, the V gene TRBV7-8, with 10 bases identical to TRBD2. The CDR3 is made up of 19 amino acids. The V segment lost 6 bases and the J segment 3 bases; nucleotides outside the gene matches: 18. CDR1 and CDR2 (germline): SGHVS, FQNEAQ. The CDR3 protein is CASRSSLTSGPRETDTQYF. Here the CDR3 DNA reads TGTGCCAGCAGGTCGAGCTTGACTAGCGGGCCCCGGGAGACAGATACGCAGTATTTT.

This clonotype appeared a few times. This chain links TRBV4-3 with TRBJ2-5; possibly TRBD2 for D (5 bases). Trimming shortened V by 1 base and J by 7 bases, and 19 bases separated the two germline ends. Germline V CDR1 and CDR2: LGHNA, YSLEER. This CDR3 spans 16 amino acids. In DNA, the CDR3 is TGCGCCAGCAGCCAAGGTTTTCGTAGAGGAGGCGGGACCCAGTACTTC. This encodes CASSQGFRRGGGTQYF.

The chain uses TRBV20-1 and TRBJ2-1; 14 bases match TRBD2. Looked up from germline, CDR1 is DFQATT and CDR2 is SNEGSKA (reference sequence). The junction had 8 bases not matched to a gene; V was cut back by 6 bases and J by 1 base. The CDR3 is 17 amino acids. The CDR3 DNA reads as TGCAGTGCCACCGGAGGGACTAGCGGGAGATCCTACAATGAGCAGTTCTTC. This gives the protein CSATGGTSGRSYNEQFF.

This clonotype was observed a handful of times. The chain recombines TRBV7-9 with TRBJ1-4; D unresolved. The CDR3 loop spans 15 amino acids. V gave up 4 bases and J gave up 4 bases, with 13 bases separating them. Per germline, CDR1 SEHNR and CDR2 FQNEAQ (reference sequence). The CDR3 spells CASSSSERLNEKLFF. The CDR3 DNA sequence: TGTGCCAGCAGCTCCAGTGAAAGGCTTAATGAAAAACTGTTTTTT.

This clonotype was counted ten times or more. This rearrangement joins TRBV5-6 to TRBJ2-3, with a weak D call TRBD2 (6 bases). From germline, CDR1 is SGHDT and CDR2 YYEEEE. V lost 1 base, J lost 2 bases, and 17 bases lay in between. This CDR3 spans 17 amino acids. The CDR3 sequence: CASSLLGTQDFTDTQYF. The CDR3 nucleotides read TGTGCCAGCAGCTTGCTTGGGACTCAGGACTTCACAGATACGCAGTATTTT.

This clonotype came up many times. The chain carries TRBV12-3 or TRBV12-4 and TRBJ2-7, with D unresolved. The CDR3 has 11 residues. V lost 6 bases and J 2 bases, leaving 5 bases between the germline ends. The CDR3 is CASSHTYEQYF. CDR3 sequence (DNA): TGTGCCAGCAGCCATACCTACGAGCAGTACTTC.

V and J are TRBV7-2 and TRBJ2-3; D is unresolved. V gave up 0 bases and J gave up 4 bases, with 8 bases separating them. Germline CDR1 and CDR2: SGHTA and FQGNSA. The length of the CDR3 is 14 residues. CDR3 DNA: TGTGCCAGCAGCTTAGCCCCCGGGCCAGATACGCAGTATTTT. Translation: CASSLAPGPDTQYF.

This clonotype was seen repeatedly, ten times or more. An end of the junction differs from the germline gene, which may be a read error. The gene calls are TRBV20-1 and TRBJ2-3, with D possibly matching TRBD2 (6 bases). The germline gives CDR1 DFQATT, CDR2 SNEGSKA (reference sequence). This CDR3 comprises 10 residues. The CDR3 here is CSATIRDSNF. In DNA, the CDR3 is TGCAGTGCTACTATAAGGGACTCAAATTTT.